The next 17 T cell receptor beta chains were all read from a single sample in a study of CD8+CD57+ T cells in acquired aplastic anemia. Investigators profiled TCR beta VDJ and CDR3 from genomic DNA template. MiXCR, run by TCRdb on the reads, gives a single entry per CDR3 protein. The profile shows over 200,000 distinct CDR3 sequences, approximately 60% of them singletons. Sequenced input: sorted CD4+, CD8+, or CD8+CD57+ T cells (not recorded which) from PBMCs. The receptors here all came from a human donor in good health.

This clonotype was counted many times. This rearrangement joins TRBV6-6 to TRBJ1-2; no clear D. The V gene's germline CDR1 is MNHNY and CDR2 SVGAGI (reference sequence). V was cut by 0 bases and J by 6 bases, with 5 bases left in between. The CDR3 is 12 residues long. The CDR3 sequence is CASSYSSDGYTF. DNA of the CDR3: TGTGCCAGCAGTTACTCAAGCGATGGCTACACCTTC.

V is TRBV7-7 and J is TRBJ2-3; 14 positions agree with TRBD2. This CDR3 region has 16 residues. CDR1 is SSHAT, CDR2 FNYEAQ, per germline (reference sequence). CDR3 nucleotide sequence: TGTGCTAGAGATCCGGGACTAGCGGGAGTGGCAGATACGCAGTATTTT. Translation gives CARDPGLAGVADTQYF. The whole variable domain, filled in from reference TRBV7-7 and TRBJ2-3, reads GAGVSQSPRYKVTKRGQDVTLRCDPISSHATLYWYQQALGQGPEFLTYFNYEAQPDKSGLPSDRFSAERPEGSISTLTIQRTEQRDSAMYRCARDPGLAGVADTQYFGPGTRLTVL.

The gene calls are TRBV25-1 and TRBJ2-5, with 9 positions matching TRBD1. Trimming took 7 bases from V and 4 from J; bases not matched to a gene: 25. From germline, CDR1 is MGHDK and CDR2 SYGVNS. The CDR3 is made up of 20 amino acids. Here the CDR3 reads CASTFTTGGRDSYERETQYF. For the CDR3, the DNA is TGTGCCAGCACCTTCACAACAGGGGGCCGGGATTCCTACGAGAGAGAGACCCAGTACTTC.

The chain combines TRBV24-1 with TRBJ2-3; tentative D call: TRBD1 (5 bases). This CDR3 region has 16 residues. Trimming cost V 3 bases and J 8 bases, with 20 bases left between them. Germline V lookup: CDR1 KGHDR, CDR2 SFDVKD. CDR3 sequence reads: CATSDTRQSRFGTQYF. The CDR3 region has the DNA TGTGCCACCAGTGATACCCGACAGTCCCGGTTTGGTACGCAGTATTTT.

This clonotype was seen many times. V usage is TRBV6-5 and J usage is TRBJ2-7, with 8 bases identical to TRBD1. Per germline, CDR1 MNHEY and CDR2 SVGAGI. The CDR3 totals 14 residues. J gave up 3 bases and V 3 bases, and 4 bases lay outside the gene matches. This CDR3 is CASSYQGQVYEQYF. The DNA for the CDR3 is TGTGCCAGCAGTTATCAGGGACAGGTCTACGAGCAGTACTTC.

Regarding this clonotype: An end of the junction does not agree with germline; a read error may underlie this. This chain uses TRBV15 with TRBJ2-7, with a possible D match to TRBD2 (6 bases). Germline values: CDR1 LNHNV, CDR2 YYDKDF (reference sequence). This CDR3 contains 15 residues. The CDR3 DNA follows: TGTGCCGCCAGCAGCGGCTTAGAGGGAGGCTACGAGCAGTACTTC. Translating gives CAASSGLEGGYEQYF.

CDR3 region: CATSDPTTDTQYF. The CDR3 nucleotides read TGTGCCACCAGTGACCCGACCACAGATACGCAGTATTTT. V gene TRBV24-1 combines with J gene TRBJ2-3; D is unclear. Germline CDR1 and CDR2: KGHDR and SFDVKD. The V and J ends lost 4 bases and 2 bases respectively, with 6 bases between them. This CDR3 comprises 13 residues.

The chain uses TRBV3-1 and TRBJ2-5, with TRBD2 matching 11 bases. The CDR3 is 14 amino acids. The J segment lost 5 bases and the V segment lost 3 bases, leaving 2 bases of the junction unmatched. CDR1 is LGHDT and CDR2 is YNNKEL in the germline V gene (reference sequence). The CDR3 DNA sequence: TGTGCCAGCAGCCAGACTAGCGGGAAGGAGACCCAGTACTTC. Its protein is CASSQTSGKETQYF.

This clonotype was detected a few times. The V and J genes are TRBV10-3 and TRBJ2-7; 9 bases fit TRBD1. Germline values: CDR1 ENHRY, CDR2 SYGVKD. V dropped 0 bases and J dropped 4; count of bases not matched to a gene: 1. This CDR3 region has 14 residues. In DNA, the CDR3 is TGTGCCATCAGTGAGTCGGGACAGGGTTACGAGCAGTACTTC. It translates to CAISESGQGYEQYF.

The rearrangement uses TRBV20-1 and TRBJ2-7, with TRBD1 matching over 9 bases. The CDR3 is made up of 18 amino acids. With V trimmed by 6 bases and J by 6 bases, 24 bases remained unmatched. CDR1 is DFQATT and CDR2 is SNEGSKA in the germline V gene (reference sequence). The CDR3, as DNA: TGCAGTGCCAATCCGACAGGGGGGGAGGGACAGGGTAATCCCGAGCAGTACTTC. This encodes CSANPTGGEGQGNPEQYF.

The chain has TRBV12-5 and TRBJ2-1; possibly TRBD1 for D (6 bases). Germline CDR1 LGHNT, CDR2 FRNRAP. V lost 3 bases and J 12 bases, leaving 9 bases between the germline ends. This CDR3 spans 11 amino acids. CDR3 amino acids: CASGLQGRQFF. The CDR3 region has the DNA TGTGCTAGTGGTTTACAGGGTAGGCAGTTCTTC.

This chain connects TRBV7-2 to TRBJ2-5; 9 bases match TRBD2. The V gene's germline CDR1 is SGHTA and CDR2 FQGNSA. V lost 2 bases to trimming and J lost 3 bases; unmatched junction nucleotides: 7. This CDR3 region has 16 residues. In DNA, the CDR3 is TGTGCCAGCAGCTTATTCCGACTAGCGGTAGAAGAGACCCAGTACTTC. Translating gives CASSLFRLAVEETQYF.

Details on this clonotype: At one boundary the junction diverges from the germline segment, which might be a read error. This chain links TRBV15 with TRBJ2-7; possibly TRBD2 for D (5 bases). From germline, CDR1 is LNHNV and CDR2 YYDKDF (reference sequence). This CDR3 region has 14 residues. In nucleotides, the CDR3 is TGTGCCAGCAGCTCACCACTTCTAGCTTATGAGCAGTACTTC. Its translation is CASSSPLLAYEQYF.

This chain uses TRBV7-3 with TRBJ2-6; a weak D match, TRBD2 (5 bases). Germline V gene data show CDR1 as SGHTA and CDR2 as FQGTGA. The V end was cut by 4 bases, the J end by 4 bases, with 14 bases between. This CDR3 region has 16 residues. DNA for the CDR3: TGTGCCAGCAGCTCAAATGGAGGAAGAGGGGCCAACGTCCTGACTTTC. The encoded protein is CASSSNGGRGANVLTF.

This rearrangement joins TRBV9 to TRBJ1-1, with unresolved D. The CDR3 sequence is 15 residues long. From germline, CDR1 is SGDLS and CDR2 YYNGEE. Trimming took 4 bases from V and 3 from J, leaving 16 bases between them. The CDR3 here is CASSRAEGRYTEAFF. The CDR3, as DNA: TGTGCCAGCAGCAGAGCCGAGGGCCGGTACACTGAAGCTTTCTTT.

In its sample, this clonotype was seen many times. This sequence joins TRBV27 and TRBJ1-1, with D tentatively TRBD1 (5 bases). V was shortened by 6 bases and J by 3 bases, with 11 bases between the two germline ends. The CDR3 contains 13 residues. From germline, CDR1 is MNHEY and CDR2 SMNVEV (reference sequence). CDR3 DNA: TGTGCCAGCAGGAACGGACAATACACTGAAGCTTTCTTT. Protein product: CASRNGQYTEAFF.

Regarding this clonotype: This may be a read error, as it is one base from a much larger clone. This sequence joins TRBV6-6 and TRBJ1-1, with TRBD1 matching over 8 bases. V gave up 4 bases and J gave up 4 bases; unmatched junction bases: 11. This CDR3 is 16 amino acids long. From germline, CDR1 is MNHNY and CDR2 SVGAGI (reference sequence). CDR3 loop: CASSSGQGAQGTEAFF. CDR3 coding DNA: TGTGCCAGCAGTTCGGGTCAGGGGGCCCAGGGCACTGAAGCTTTCTTT.